This T cell receptor (beta chain) is drawn from a study of tissue T cells after allogeneic stem cell transplantation (dated by TCRdb to between 2022 and 2023). The study in broad terms: TCR beta repertoires were profiled across many tissues obtained from research autopsies of patients with and without GVHD, as well as in mouse models of GVHD. The human part of the study was a prospective observational study with no blinding and no randomization. The paper's findings and limits, for the study overall: Within patients, how anatomically similar the tissues were was a key factor in shaping TCR repertoire composition, regardless of disease or transplant status. The patient cohort was small and varied clinically, and sampling depth was recognized as a limitation. The study did not establish which tissue TCRs were alloreactive or antigen-specific, and some clones may have been host cells that persisted. In both patients and mice, only a limited portion of the TCR repertoire detected in tissues was captured by blood and spleen T cells. Only a few T cell clones appeared in more than one patient, yet motif-based clustering showed tissue-specific repertoire signatures that were shared between patients.

Before genomic DNA isolation with the DNeasy Blood & Tissue Kit, mouse tissues were minced with razor blades in buffered saline. Remarks on this clone: What antigen it recognizes has not been identified. Gene designations and germline sequences in this entry are those of the mouse. The CDR3 end falls 1 residue outside the read, so it is completed with the germline J gene.

Cut back by 0 bases and 6 bases, the V and J ends lie 11 bases apart. The CDR3 spans 14 residues, from the cysteine through the phenylalanine. The DNA has 39 bases, all within the CDR3, and is read from base 1. For CDR1 and CDR2, the germline V gene lists NSHNY and SYGAGN. Libraries were prepared through the immunoSEQ multiplex PCR assay. Adaptive Biotechnologies performed the TCRbeta CDR3 sequencing at survey depth and reported CDR3 sequences, V/J genes, productive frequency and template counts. TCR beta CDR3 regions were amplified from genomic DNA rather than RNA. In the original analysis: Jensen-Shannon divergence served to quantify pairwise repertoire overlap between tissues, with 0 meaning identical and 1 meaning complete divergence. Tissues were grouped by single-linkage agglomerative hierarchical clustering of pairwise JSD values, and the clustering results were shown as dendrograms. All patient samples were analyzed with GLIPH2 using simulation_depth 1000, kmer_min_depth 3 and cdr3_length_cutoff 8, and only groups containing more than two unique CDR3s were kept. In a standardized tissue-overlap score, Jaccard GLIPH-group overlap across patients was extrapolated to a standard repertoire size of 1000 clones. Linear mixed-effect models, with tissue as a fixed effect and individual as a random effect, were used to test how diversity related to clinical or experimental variables. In TCRdb, the immuneACCESS table is reduced to in-frame sequences with V and J assigned. These tables do not hold every clone; where another copy was compared, an unresolved V gene accounts for under half, and the others remain unexplained. V and J calls and clone size are those listed in that table; D and trimming were worked out from the DNA. The table for this sample lists about 2,300 clones; 62% of them were counted only once. The top ten hold 4.1% of the sample.

The rearrangement joined TRBV13-1 to TRBJ2-5; TRBD2 is a weak D gene call, 7 bases matching. The TCR was taken from a female BALB/c mouse in good health. This strain is of MHC haplotype H2-d. Input material: gut tissue. The CDR3 DNA, read in part, is TGTGCCAGCAGTGATGCTTGGGGGGCGGACACCCAGTAC. Its amino acids are CASSDAWGADTQY. From start to end, the CDR3 is CASSDAWGADTQYF.